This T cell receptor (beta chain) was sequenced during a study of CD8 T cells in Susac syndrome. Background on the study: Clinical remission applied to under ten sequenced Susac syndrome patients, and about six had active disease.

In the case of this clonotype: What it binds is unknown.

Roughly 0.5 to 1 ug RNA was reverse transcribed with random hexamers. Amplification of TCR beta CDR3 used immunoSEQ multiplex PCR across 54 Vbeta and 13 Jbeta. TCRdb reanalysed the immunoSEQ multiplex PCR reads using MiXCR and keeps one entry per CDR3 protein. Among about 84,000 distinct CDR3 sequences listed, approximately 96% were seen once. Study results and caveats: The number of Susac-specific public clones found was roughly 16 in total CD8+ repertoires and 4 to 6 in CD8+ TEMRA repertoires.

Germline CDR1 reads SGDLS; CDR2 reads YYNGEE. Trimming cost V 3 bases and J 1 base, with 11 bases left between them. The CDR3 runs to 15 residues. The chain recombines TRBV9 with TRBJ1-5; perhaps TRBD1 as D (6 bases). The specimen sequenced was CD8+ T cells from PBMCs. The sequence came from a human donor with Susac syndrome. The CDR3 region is CASSGGGASNQPQHF. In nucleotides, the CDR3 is TGTGCCAGCAGCGGTGGGGGGGCAAGCAATCAGCCCCAGCATTTT.